The clone carrying this TCR beta chain was found many times. What it binds is unknown. This specimen belongs to a study of identical twins. Germline CDR1 is DFQATT and CDR2 is SNEGSKA (reference sequence). This CDR3 comprises 15 residues. V was pared by 2 bases and J by 0 bases, with 11 bases between. Findings of the study overall: Abundant beta clonotypes from cord blood had fewer insertions, unlike memory repertoires, which showed none.

In TCRdb, the 5' RACE reads were re-called with MiXCR into one record per CDR3 protein. The repertoire has 350,000 to 500,000 distinct CDR3 sequences, roughly 20% of them found once; the top ten carry roughly 12%. The sequenced material came from naive T cells sorted from blood. This sequence was found in a man aged 45-60 years in good health. The gene calls are TRBV20-1 and TRBJ2-1; D perhaps matches TRBD2 (5 bases). The DNA for the CDR3 is TGCAGTGCTAGACCGACGGGGAGCTCCTACAATGAGCAGTTCTTC. Residues: CSARPTGSSYNEQFF.